Listed below are T cell receptor beta chains from one sample, sequenced in a study of T-cell reconstitution after alpha-beta-depleted transplantation in children. TCRdb fed the PCR reads into MiXCR, producing one record per CDR3 protein. The sample lists about 27,000 distinct CDR3 sequences, over 15% occurring once. Sample: PBMCs, mostly from graft donor cells, taken 60 days after TCRalphabeta/CD19-depleted stem cell transplant. The receptors here all came from a male patient aged 2-9 years who had a stem cell transplant for acute lymphoblastic leukemia, so the T cells may come from the graft donor. Both conserved end residues are part of each CDR3. Fields, in order: J gene, D gene, clone size, CDR3 length, V gene, CDR3 DNA, CDR3 protein. D genes are given only for firm matches. Not every row has a clone size; where given, it reads once, few, many or a size class.

j_call: TRBJ2-5; d_call: -; clone_size: few; cdr3_length: 10; v_call: TRBV6-2/TRBV6-3; cdr3_nt: TGTGCCAGCGGCTCGGAGACCCAGTACTTC; cdr3_aa: CASGSETQYF
j_call: TRBJ1-4; d_call: -; clone_size: few; cdr3_length: 13; v_call: TRBV20-1; cdr3_nt: TGCAGTGCTTCAGGGACACCGAATGAAAAACTGTTTTTT; cdr3_aa: CSASGTPNEKLFF
j_call: TRBJ1-5; d_call: -; clone_size: few; cdr3_length: 19; v_call: TRBV5-6; cdr3_nt: TGTGCCAGCAGCCCTCACTGCAGTGATCGGAGGGGAAGCAATCAGCCCCAGCATTTT; cdr3_aa: CASSPHCSDRRGSNQPQHF
j_call: TRBJ2-7; d_call: -; clone_size: -; cdr3_length: 18; v_call: TRBV3-1; cdr3_nt: TGTGCCAGCAGCCAAGACTCATCAGCCGGGAGCTGGTTCGGAGAGCAGTACTTC; cdr3_aa: CASSQDSSAGSWFGEQYF
j_call: TRBJ2-1; d_call: TRBD1; clone_size: many; cdr3_length: 14; v_call: TRBV2; cdr3_nt: TGTGCCAGGACCGGGACAGGGATATACAATGAGCAGTTCTTC; cdr3_aa: CARTGTGIYNEQFF
j_call: TRBJ1-1; d_call: -; clone_size: -; cdr3_length: 11; v_call: TRBV7-9; cdr3_nt: TGTGCCAGCAGCCTCCGCCAGGAAGCTTTCTTT; cdr3_aa: CASSLRQEAFF
j_call: TRBJ2-3; d_call: TRBD2; clone_size: many; cdr3_length: 15; v_call: TRBV20-1; cdr3_nt: TGCAGTGCTCGGCGGGGCGGGAGCCCGTCCGATACGCAGTATTTT; cdr3_aa: CSARRGGSPSDTQYF
j_call: TRBJ1-3; d_call: -; clone_size: many; cdr3_length: 14; v_call: TRBV6-5; cdr3_nt: TGTGCCAGCAGCCCAGGCGTCTCTGGAAACACCATATATTTT; cdr3_aa: CASSPGVSGNTIYF
j_call: TRBJ2-5; d_call: -; clone_size: many; cdr3_length: 14; v_call: TRBV20-1; cdr3_nt: TGCAGTGCTAGAGCTGGGGGTAGCCAAGAGACCCAGTACTTC; cdr3_aa: CSARAGGSQETQYF
j_call: TRBJ2-1; d_call: -; clone_size: many; cdr3_length: 15; v_call: TRBV7-2; cdr3_nt: TGTGCCAGCAGCTTATACAGACTAGGGGGCAATGAGCAGTTCTTC; cdr3_aa: CASSLYRLGGNEQFF
j_call: TRBJ1-2; d_call: TRBD1; clone_size: many; cdr3_length: 14; v_call: TRBV7-9; cdr3_nt: TGTGCCAGCAGCCCCCAGACAGGGGAGTCGGGCTACACCTTC; cdr3_aa: CASSPQTGESGYTF
j_call: TRBJ2-1; d_call: TRBD2; clone_size: many; cdr3_length: 16; v_call: TRBV20-1; cdr3_nt: TGCAGTGCTAGTGCCTTGGGACTAGCGGGGGAGAATGAGCAGTTCTTC; cdr3_aa: CSASALGLAGENEQFF
j_call: TRBJ1-2; d_call: -; clone_size: many; cdr3_length: 13; v_call: TRBV20-1; cdr3_nt: TGCAGTGCTAGACAGCCCCTTAACTATGGCTACACCTTC; cdr3_aa: CSARQPLNYGYTF
j_call: TRBJ1-5; d_call: TRBD1; clone_size: -; cdr3_length: 17; v_call: TRBV4-2; cdr3_nt: TGTGCCAGCAGCCAAGAGGGACAGGGGGCGATGGGTCAGCCCCAGCATTTT; cdr3_aa: CASSQEGQGAMGQPQHF
j_call: TRBJ2-2; d_call: TRBD1; clone_size: -; cdr3_length: 16; v_call: TRBV29-1; cdr3_nt: TGCAGCGTTGAAGCGCCGGGACAGGTCTTCACCGGGGAGCTGTTTTTT; cdr3_aa: CSVEAPGQVFTGELFF
j_call: TRBJ2-1; d_call: TRBD2; clone_size: many; cdr3_length: 17; v_call: TRBV6-5; cdr3_nt: TGTGCCAGCAGTTACTCCCCAGCGGGAGGGGACTACAATGAGCAGTTCTTC; cdr3_aa: CASSYSPAGGDYNEQFF
j_call: TRBJ2-5; d_call: -; clone_size: -; cdr3_length: 12; v_call: TRBV7-9; cdr3_nt: TGTGCCAGCAGACAGTACCAAGAGACCCAGTACTTC; cdr3_aa: CASRQYQETQYF
j_call: TRBJ2-2; d_call: -; clone_size: many; cdr3_length: 14; v_call: TRBV6-2/TRBV6-3; cdr3_nt: TGTGCCAGCAGTTACGGGGGGAACACCGGGGAGCTGTTTTTT; cdr3_aa: CASSYGGNTGELFF
j_call: TRBJ2-7; d_call: -; clone_size: many; cdr3_length: 13; v_call: TRBV28; cdr3_nt: TGTGCCAGCAACACACAGGCGTCCTACGAGCAGTACTTC; cdr3_aa: CASNTQASYEQYF
j_call: TRBJ2-3; d_call: TRBD2; clone_size: many; cdr3_length: 14; v_call: TRBV20-1; cdr3_nt: TGCAGTGCTAGCACGGGACTAGAGGCCGATACGCAGTATTTT; cdr3_aa: CSASTGLEADTQYF
j_call: TRBJ2-1; d_call: TRBD1; clone_size: -; cdr3_length: 15; v_call: TRBV7-6; cdr3_nt: TGTGCCAGCAGCTCTGACAGGGGCCCTTACAATGAGCAGTTCTTC; cdr3_aa: CASSSDRGPYNEQFF
j_call: TRBJ2-3; d_call: TRBD2; clone_size: -; cdr3_length: 20; v_call: TRBV4-2; cdr3_nt: TGTGCCAGCAGCCAAGATCGACGTCCGGCGGGAGGTTCTAGCACAGATACGCAGTATTTT; cdr3_aa: CASSQDRRPAGGSSTDTQYF
j_call: TRBJ1-2; d_call: -; clone_size: many; cdr3_length: 15; v_call: TRBV7-9; cdr3_nt: TGTGCCAGCAGCTTAGCTCGGGCAGGGAAGGCTGGCTACACCTTC; cdr3_aa: CASSLARAGKAGYTF
j_call: TRBJ2-7; d_call: -; clone_size: many; cdr3_length: 18; v_call: TRBV7-6; cdr3_nt: TGTGCCAGCAGCTTAGCGCCTAGAGGGACTTCACTAAACTACGAGCAGTACTTC; cdr3_aa: CASSLAPRGTSLNYEQYF
j_call: TRBJ2-5; d_call: -; clone_size: many; cdr3_length: 14; v_call: TRBV6-5; cdr3_nt: TGTGCCAGCAGTACTACGACGGGCGGAGAGACCCAGTACTTC; cdr3_aa: CASSTTTGGETQYF
j_call: TRBJ2-1; d_call: -; clone_size: -; cdr3_length: 17; v_call: TRBV6-2/TRBV6-3; cdr3_nt: TGTGCCAGCAGTTACGGGGGACTCTCCAGCTCCTACAATGAGCAGTTCTTC; cdr3_aa: CASSYGGLSSSYNEQFF
j_call: TRBJ1-3; d_call: -; clone_size: -; cdr3_length: 15; v_call: TRBV18; cdr3_nt: TGTGCCAGCTCACCAAATTCAGACTCTGGAAACACCATATATTTT; cdr3_aa: CASSPNSDSGNTIYF
j_call: TRBJ1-5; d_call: -; clone_size: -; cdr3_length: 13; v_call: TRBV20-1; cdr3_nt: TGCAGTGCTAGAGATCTCAACTATCAGCCCCAGCATTTT; cdr3_aa: CSARDLNYQPQHF
j_call: TRBJ2-2; d_call: -; clone_size: many; cdr3_length: 13; v_call: TRBV12-3/TRBV12-4; cdr3_nt: TGTGCCAGCAGTCGCCGGGGAGGCGGGGAGCTGTTTTTT; cdr3_aa: CASSRRGGGELFF
j_call: TRBJ1-5; d_call: -; clone_size: few; cdr3_length: 13; v_call: TRBV5-6; cdr3_nt: TGTGCCAGCAGCCTAACCGAGGGAGGGCCCCAGCATTTT; cdr3_aa: CASSLTEGGPQHF
j_call: TRBJ2-3; d_call: -; clone_size: medium-sized; cdr3_length: 12; v_call: TRBV18; cdr3_nt: TGTGCCAGCTCACCAATCCCAGATACGCAGTATTTT; cdr3_aa: CASSPIPDTQYF
j_call: TRBJ2-7; d_call: -; clone_size: -; cdr3_length: 13; v_call: TRBV5-6; cdr3_nt: TGTGCCAGCGGCGTCGGACTGCTCTGCGAGCAGTACTTC; cdr3_aa: CASGVGLLCEQYF
j_call: TRBJ2-1; d_call: TRBD2; clone_size: many; cdr3_length: 14; v_call: TRBV3-1; cdr3_nt: TGTGCCAGCAGCCAAGCTAGCGGGAGCGATGAGCAGTTCTTC; cdr3_aa: CASSQASGSDEQFF
j_call: TRBJ2-1; d_call: TRBD1; clone_size: -; cdr3_length: 14; v_call: TRBV29-1; cdr3_nt: TGCAGCGTCGGCAGGACAGGGGGGAATAATGAGCAGTTCTTC; cdr3_aa: CSVGRTGGNNEQFF
j_call: TRBJ2-7; d_call: TRBD2; clone_size: few; cdr3_length: 18; v_call: TRBV5-6; cdr3_nt: TGTGCCAGCAGCTTGGGCTGGACTAGCGGGGTTACCCCACGGGAGCAGTACTTC; cdr3_aa: CASSLGWTSGVTPREQYF